This is a list of T cell receptor beta chains from one sample in a study of PD-1 blockade in classical Hodgkin lymphoma. Data came from immunoSEQ multiplex PCR; TCRdb stores just in-frame clones and leaves some out. The table shows approximately 15,000 clones, with about nine tenths occurring only once. The source material was CD8+ T cells from blood, sampled before the fourth cycle of nivolumab. These receptors came from a human donor with classical Hodgkin lymphoma. Each CDR3 is given with its conserved first and last residue. A D gene is named only where the DNA matches it firmly. The size entry is marked missing in some rows and otherwise reads once, few, many or a size class.

size,V,J,D,CDR3,DNA
-,TRBV7-9,TRBJ2-7,-,CASSLGRNEQYF,TGTGCCAGCAGCTTAGGCCGCAACGAGCAGTACTTC
-,TRBV28,TRBJ2-3,TRBD2,CASSFGFSGGGAVGDTQYF,TGTGCCAGCAGTTTTGGTTTTTCGGGCGGGGGGGCCGTTGGAGATACGCAGTATTTT
-,TRBV30,TRBJ2-1,TRBD2,CAWRDLAGVYDEQFF,TGTGCCTGGAGGGATCTAGCGGGAGTCTATGATGAGCAGTTCTTC
-,TRBV7-9,TRBJ1-1,-,CASSFGDTEAFF,TGTGCCAGCAGCTTCGGGGACACTGAAGCTTTCTTT
-,TRBV4-1,TRBJ2-3,-,CASSQESGTDTQYF,TGCGCCAGCAGCCAGGAAAGCGGGACAGATACGCAGTATTTT
-,TRBV2,TRBJ2-5,TRBD2,CARGLAGGQAETQYF,TGTGCCAGGGGACTAGCGGGGGGGCAGGCGGAGACCCAGTACTTC
-,TRBV10-2,TRBJ1-2,TRBD1,CASSESRTGHGYTF,TGCGCCAGCAGTGAGTCTCGGACAGGGCATGGCTACACCTTC
-,TRBV7-9,TRBJ2-6,-,CASSLAPAWGANVLTF,TGTGCCAGCAGCTTAGCCCCGGCCTGGGGGGCCAACGTCCTGACTTTC
-,TRBV27,TRBJ2-1,TRBD1,CASSYFGQGVDEQFF,TGTGCCAGCAGTTATTTTGGACAGGGGGTGGATGAGCAGTTCTTC
-,TRBV6-6,TRBJ1-2,-,CASSYSIRRTNYGYTF,TGTGCCAGCAGTTACTCGATACGGCGGACTAACTATGGCTACACCTTC
few,TRBV28,TRBJ1-1,-,CASTLGGTEAFF,TGTGCCAGCACCCTGGGGGGGACTGAAGCTTTCTTT
once,TRBV27,TRBJ2-5,-,CASSLAQGLLETQYF,TGTGCCAGCAGTTTGGCCCAGGGGTTGCTGGAGACCCAGTACTTC
-,TRBV5-8,TRBJ1-1,-,CASSPLRWNTEAFF,TGTGCCAGCAGTCCACTCCGGTGGAACACTGAAGCTTTCTTT
-,TRBV9,TRBJ2-2,-,CASSVFREGNTGELFF,TGTGCCAGCAGCGTATTCAGGGAAGGTAACACCGGGGAGCTGTTTTTT
-,TRBV5-6,TRBJ1-3,-,CASSLVGEPSGNTIYF,TGTGCCAGCAGCTTGGTGGGGGAGCCCTCTGGAAACACCATATATTTT
-,TRBV6-5,TRBJ2-5,-,CASSYSGPGKTQYF,TGTGCCAGCAGTTACTCGGGGCCCGGTAAGACCCAGTACTTC
once,TRBV7-8,TRBJ1-2,TRBD1,CASSLLTGGDYGYTF,TGTGCCAGCAGCTTGTTGACAGGGGGCGACTATGGCTACACCTTC
-,TRBV6-1,TRBJ2-7,-,CASSEVLVEQYF,TGTGCCAGCAGTGAAGTGTTGGTCGAGCAGTACTTC